This entry concerns a single T cell receptor beta chain. Its recognized antigen is unknown. Base qualities are not recorded, but no much larger clone differs from it by a single base. This sample is part of a study of blood T cell repertoires in COVID-19 (dated by TCRdb to the early 2020s). As for the study more broadly: Samples covering the acute and convalescent phases of COVID-19 were provided by collaborators in the United States, Italy and Spain. The prospective study material was composed of cDNA or gDNA derived from T cells, B-cell-depleted T cells, or PBMCs. The dataset comprised deeply sampled blood TCRbeta repertoires from subjects exposed to, actively infected with, or recovered from COVID-19. The repertoires were released in a freely available public database intended as a resource for research on the immune response to SARS-CoV-2. Samples were obtained from the ongoing ImmuneRACE study (first 160 participants) and from about 1,300 subjects provided by 6 global collaborators. A de-identified subject ID, COVID-19 status, age in years and sex were almost always included in the sample metadata. Where available, HLA class I and class II types were taken from metadata supplied by the sample provider and were not determined by assay-based typing.

The research as a whole found: The quantity of clinical and demographic metadata differed by source and by participant and was supplied without curation.

TCRbeta CDR3 regions were amplified from genomic DNA by means of the immunoSEQ Assay, a bias-controlled multiplex PCR. From the authors' description of their analysis: The number of nucleated cells in each sample was estimated from the amplification of reference gene primers within the assay. To quantify the absolute abundance of each unique TCRbeta CDR3 rearrangement, sequence reads were collapsed and filtered. Productive Simpson clonality was computed per sample as the square root of Simpson's diversity index over productive rearrangements. TCRdb obtained this table from immuneACCESS and retained in-frame rearrangements with V and J assigned. These tables miss some clones; where compared with another copy, unresolved V genes account for less than half of the shortfall, and the remainder is unexplained. The DNA was the basis for D and trimming; V, J and clone size are from that table. The sample data list 200,000 to 250,000 clones, and roughly 90% of these were observed just once. The ten top clones hold about 14% of the sample.

In the prospective study, participants were roughly 18 to 100 years old, resided in approximately 22 geographic areas of the United States, and were enrolled through a virtual design. In the prospective study, participants were assigned to cohorts based on the clinical history participants reported in a screening survey and a study questionnaire. A participant counted as exposed if, within 2 weeks of entering the study, that participant had been in contact with someone who had a PCR-confirmed or clinician-diagnosed COVID-19 case. Each participant in the prospective study had whole blood, serum and a nasopharyngeal or oropharyngeal swab collected by mobile phlebotomists. Prospective study participants could optionally give additional blood draws and questionnaires over an approximately two-month period. Prospective study blood samples were shipped either frozen or at room temperature before DNA extraction.

There are 13 amino acids in the CDR3, from cysteine to phenylalanine inclusive. The read is trimmed to its CDR3 DNA, 39 bases read in frame from base 1. The rearrangement combines TRBV21-1 with TRBJ2-3; TRBD2 is the table's D call, not checked against the DNA. TRBV21-1 is classified as a pseudogene. The material sequenced was PBMCs or T cells enriched from blood (not recorded which). This clonotype originated in a man younger than 45 who had been exposed to COVID-19. CDR3 region: CASSRKATWREYF. The DNA sequence reads TGTGCCAGCAGCAGGAAGGCTACATGGAGGGAGTATTTT.